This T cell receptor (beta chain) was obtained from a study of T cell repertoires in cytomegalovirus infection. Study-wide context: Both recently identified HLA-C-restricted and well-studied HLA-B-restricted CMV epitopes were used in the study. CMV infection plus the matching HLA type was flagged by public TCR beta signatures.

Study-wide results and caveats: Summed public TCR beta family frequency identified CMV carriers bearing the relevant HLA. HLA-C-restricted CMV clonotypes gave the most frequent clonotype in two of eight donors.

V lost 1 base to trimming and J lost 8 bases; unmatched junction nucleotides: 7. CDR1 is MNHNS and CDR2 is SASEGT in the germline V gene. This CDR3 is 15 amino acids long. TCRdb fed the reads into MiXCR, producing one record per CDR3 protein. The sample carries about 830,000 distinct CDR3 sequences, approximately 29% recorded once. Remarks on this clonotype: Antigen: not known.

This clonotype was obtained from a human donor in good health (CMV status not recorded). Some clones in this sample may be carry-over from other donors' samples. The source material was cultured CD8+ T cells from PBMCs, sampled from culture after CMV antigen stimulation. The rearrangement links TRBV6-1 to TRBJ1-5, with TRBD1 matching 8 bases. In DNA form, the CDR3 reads TGTGCCAGCAGTGAAGTGAGACAGGGGATCAAGCCCCAGCATTTT. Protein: CASSEVRQGIKPQHF.